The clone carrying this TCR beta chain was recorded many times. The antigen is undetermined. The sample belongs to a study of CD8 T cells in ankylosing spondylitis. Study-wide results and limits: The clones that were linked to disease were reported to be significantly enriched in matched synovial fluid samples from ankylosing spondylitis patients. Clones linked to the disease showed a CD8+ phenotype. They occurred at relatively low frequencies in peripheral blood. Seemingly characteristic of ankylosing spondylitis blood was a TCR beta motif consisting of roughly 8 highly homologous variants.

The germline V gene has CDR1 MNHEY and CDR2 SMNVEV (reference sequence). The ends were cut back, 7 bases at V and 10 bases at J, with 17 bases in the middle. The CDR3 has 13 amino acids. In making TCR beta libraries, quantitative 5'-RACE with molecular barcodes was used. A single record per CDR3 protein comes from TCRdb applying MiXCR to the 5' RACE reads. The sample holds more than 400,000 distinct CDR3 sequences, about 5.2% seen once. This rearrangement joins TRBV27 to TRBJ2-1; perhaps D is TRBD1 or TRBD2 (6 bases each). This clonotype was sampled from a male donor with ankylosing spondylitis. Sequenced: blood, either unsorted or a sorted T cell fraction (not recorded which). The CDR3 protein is CASTLRGEVEQFF. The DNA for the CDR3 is TGTGCCAGCACCCTGAGGGGGGAAGTAGAGCAGTTCTTC.